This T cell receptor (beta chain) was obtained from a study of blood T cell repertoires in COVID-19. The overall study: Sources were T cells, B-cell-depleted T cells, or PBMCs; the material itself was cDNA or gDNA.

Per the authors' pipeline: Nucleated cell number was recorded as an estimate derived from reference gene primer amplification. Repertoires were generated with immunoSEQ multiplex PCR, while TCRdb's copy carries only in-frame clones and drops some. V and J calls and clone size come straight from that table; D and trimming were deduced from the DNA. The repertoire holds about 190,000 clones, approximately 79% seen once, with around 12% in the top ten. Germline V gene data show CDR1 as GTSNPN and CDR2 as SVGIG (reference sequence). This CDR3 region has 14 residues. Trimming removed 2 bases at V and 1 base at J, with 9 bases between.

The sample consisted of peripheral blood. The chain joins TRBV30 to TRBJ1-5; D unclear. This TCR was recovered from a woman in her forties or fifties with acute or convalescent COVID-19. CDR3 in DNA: TGTGCCTGGAGTTTAGACAACAGCAATCAGCCCCAGCATTTT. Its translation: CAWSLDNSNQPQHF.